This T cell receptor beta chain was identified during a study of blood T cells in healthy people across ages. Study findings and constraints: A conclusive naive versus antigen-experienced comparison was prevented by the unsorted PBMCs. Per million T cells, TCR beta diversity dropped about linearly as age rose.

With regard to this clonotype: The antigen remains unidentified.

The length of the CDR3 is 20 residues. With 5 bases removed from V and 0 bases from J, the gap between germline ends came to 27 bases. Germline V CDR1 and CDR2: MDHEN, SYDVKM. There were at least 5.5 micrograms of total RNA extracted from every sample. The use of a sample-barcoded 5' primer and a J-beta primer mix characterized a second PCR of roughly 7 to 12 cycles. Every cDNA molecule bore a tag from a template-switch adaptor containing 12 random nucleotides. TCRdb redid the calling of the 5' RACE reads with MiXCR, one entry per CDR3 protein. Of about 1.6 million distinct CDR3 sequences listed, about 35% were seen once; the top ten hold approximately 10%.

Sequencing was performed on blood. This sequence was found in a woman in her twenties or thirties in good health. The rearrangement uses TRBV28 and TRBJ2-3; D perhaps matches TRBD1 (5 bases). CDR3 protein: CASSPLTLTEMDVSTDTQYF. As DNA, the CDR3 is TGTGCCAGCAGTCCGCTAACCTTGACAGAGATGGACGTTAGCACAGATACGCAGTATTTT.